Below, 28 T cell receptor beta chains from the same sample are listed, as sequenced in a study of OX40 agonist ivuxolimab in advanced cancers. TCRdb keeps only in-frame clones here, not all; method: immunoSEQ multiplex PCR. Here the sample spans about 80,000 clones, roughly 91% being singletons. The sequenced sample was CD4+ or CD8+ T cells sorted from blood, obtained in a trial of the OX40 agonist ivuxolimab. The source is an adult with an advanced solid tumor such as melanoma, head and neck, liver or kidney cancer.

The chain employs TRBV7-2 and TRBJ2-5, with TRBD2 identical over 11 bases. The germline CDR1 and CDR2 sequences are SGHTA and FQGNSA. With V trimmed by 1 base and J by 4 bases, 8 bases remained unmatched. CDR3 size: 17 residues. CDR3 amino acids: CASSLGGSGGAVETQYF. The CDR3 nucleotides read TGTGCCAGCAGCTTAGGTGGTAGCGGGGGGGCGGTAGAGACCCAGTACTTC.

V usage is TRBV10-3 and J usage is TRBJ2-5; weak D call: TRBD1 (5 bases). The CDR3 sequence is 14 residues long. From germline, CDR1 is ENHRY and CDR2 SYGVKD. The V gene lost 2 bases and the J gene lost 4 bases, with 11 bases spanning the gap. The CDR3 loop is CAISERSQVETQYF. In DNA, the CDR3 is TGTGCCATCAGTGAGCGGTCACAGGTAGAGACCCAGTACTTC.

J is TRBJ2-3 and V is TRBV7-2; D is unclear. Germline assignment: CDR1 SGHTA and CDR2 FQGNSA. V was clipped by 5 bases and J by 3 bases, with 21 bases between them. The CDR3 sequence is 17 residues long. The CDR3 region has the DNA TGTGCCAGCAGCGGTTATACGTGGCAGGCAAGTACAGATACGCAGTATTTT. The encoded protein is CASSGYTWQASTDTQYF. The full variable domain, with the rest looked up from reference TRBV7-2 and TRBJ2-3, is GAGVSQSPSNKVTEKGKDVELRCDPISGHTALYWYRQSLGQGLEFLIYFQGNSAPDKSGLPSDRFSAERTGGSVSTLTIQRTQQEDSAVYLCASSGYTWQASTDTQYFGPGTRLTVL.

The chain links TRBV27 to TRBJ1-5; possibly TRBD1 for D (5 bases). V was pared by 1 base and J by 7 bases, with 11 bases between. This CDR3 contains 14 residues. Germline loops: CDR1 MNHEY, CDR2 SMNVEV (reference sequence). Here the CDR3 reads CASSLLGDGQPQHF. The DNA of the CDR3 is TGTGCCAGCAGTTTATTGGGGGATGGGCAGCCCCAGCATTTT.

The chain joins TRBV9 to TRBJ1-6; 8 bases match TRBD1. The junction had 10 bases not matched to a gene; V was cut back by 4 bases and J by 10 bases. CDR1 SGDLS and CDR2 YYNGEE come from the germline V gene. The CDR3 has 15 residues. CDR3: CASSPGQGGNSPLHF. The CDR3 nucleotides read TGTGCCAGCAGCCCAGGACAGGGCGGAAACTCACCCCTCCACTTT.

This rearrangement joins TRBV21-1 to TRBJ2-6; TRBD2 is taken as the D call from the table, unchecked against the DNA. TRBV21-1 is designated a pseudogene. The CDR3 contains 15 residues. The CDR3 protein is CASSRGGSGANVLTF. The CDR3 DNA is TGTGCCAGCAGCAGAGGAGGGTCTGGGGCCAACGTCCTGACTTTC.

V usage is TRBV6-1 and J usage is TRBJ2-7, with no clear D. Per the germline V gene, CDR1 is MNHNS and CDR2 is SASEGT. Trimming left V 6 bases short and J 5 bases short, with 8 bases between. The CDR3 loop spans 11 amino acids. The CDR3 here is CASSVWHEQYF. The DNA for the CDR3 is TGTGCCAGCAGCGTCTGGCACGAGCAGTACTTC.

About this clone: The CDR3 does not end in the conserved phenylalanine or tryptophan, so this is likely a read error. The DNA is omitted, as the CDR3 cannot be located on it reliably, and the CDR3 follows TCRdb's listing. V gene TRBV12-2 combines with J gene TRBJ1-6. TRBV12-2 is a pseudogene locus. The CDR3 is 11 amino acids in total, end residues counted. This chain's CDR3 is CASRPGPPLHL.

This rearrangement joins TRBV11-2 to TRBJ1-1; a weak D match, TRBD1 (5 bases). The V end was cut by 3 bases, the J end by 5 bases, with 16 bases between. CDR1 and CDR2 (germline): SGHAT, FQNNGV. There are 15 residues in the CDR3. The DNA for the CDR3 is TGTGCCAGCAGCTTTCGTTCCGGGGGACGGACTGAAGCTTTCTTT. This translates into CASSFRSGGRTEAFF.

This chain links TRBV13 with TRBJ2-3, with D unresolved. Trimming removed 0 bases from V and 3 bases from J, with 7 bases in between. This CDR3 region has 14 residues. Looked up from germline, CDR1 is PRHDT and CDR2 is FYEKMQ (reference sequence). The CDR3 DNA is TGTGCCAGCAGCTTAGGGCCCGGTACAGATACGCAGTATTTT. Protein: CASSLGPGTDTQYF.

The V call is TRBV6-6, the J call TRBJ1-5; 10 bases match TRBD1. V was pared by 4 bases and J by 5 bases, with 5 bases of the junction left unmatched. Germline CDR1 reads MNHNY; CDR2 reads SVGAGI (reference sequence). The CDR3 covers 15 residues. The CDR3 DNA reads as TGTGCCAGCAGTTCCACCGGGACAGGGGATCAGCCCCAGCATTTT. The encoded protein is CASSSTGTGDQPQHF.

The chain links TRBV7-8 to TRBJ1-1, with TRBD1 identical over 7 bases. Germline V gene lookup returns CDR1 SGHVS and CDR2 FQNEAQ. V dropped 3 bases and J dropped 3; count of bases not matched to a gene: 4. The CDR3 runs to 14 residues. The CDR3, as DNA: TGTGCCAGCAGCTTTTTGGGACAGTACACTGAAGCTTTCTTT. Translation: CASSFLGQYTEAFF.

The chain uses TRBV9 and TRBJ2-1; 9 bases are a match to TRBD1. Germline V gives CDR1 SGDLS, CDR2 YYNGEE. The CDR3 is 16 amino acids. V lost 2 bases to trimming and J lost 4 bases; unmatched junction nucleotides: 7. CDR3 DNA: TGTGCCAGCAGCGTCTGGACAGGGGATGATTACAATGAGCAGTTCTTC. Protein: CASSVWTGDDYNEQFF.

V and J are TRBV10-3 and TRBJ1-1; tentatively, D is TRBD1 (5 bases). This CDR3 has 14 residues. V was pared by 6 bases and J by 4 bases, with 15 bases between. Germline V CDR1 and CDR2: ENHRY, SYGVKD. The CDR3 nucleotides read TGTGCCATCAGCGAGGGACGAAAAGGCACTGAAGCTTTCTTT. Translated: CAISEGRKGTEAFF.

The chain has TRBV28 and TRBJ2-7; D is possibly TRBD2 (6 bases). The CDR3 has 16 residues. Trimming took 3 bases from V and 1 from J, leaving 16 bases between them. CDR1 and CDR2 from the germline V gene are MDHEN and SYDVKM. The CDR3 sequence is CASSFGGTANSYEQYF. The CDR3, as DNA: TGTGCCAGCAGTTTCGGCGGGACCGCAAATTCCTACGAGCAGTACTTC.

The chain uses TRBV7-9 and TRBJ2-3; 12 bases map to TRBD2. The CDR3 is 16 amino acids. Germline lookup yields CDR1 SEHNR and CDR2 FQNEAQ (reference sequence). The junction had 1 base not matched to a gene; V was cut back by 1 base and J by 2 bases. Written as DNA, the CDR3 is TGTGCCAGCAGCTTAGGACTAGCGGGAGACACAGATACGCAGTATTTT. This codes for CASSLGLAGDTDTQYF.

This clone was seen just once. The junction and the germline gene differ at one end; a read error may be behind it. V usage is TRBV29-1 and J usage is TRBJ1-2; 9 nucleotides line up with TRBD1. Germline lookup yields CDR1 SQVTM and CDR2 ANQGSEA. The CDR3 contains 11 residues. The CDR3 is CSVSETGGRGF. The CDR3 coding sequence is TGCAGCGTCTCCGAGACAGGGGGTAGGGGCTTC.

In DNA, the CDR3 is TGCGCCAGCAGCATAGGACAGGGAATGAACACTGAAGCTTTCTTT. Encoded protein: CASSIGQGMNTEAFF. This chain links TRBV5-1 with TRBJ1-1, with 8 positions matching TRBD1. The germline V gene encodes CDR1 SGHRS and CDR2 YFSETQ. There are 15 residues in the CDR3. The J segment lost 0 bases and the V segment lost 4 bases, leaving 5 bases of the junction unmatched.

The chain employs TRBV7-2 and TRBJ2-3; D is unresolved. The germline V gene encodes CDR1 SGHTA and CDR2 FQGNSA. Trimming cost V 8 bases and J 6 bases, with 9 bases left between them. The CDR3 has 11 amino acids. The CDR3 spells CASRYEDTQYF. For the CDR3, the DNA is TGTGCCAGCCGGTATGAGGATACGCAGTATTTT.

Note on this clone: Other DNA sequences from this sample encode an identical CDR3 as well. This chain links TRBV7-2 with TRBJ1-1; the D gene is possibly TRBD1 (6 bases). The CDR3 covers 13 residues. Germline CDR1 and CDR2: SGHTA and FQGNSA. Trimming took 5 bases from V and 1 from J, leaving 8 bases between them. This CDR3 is CASSLQGNTEAFF. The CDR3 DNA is TGTGCCAGCAGCCTACAGGGGAACACTGAAGCTTTCTTT.

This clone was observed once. CDR3 sequence: CASSLVWDGRGIQYF. In DNA, the CDR3 is TGTGCCAGCAGCTTAGTCTGGGACGGCAGAGGCATTCAGTACTTC. The chain joins TRBV11-2 to TRBJ2-4, with D possibly called TRBD1 or TRBD2 (5 bases each). Germline V gene lookup returns CDR1 SGHAT and CDR2 FQNNGV. Trimming removed 1 base from V and 9 bases from J, with 16 bases in between. The CDR3 totals 15 residues. Using reference TRBV11-2 and TRBJ2-4 for the parts outside the CDR3, the full variable domain is EAGVAQSPRYKIIEKRQSVAFWCNPISGHATLYWYQQILGQGPKLLIQFQNNGVVDDSQLPKDRFSAERLKGVDSTLKIQPAKLEDSAVYLCASSLVWDGRGIQYFGAGTRLSVL.

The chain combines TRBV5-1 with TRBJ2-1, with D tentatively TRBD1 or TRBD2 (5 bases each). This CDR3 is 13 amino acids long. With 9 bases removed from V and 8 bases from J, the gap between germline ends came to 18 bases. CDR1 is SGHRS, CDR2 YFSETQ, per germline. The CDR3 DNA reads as TGCGCCACTAACCGAGCTCGGGGCGATGAGCAGTTCTTC. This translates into CATNRARGDEQFF.

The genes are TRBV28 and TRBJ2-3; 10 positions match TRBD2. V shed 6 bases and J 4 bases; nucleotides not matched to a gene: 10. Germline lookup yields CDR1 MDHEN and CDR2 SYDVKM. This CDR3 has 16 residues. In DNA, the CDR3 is TGTGCCAGCAGCCCGGGGCTAGCGGGGGCAGCAGATACGCAGTATTTT. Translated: CASSPGLAGAADTQYF.

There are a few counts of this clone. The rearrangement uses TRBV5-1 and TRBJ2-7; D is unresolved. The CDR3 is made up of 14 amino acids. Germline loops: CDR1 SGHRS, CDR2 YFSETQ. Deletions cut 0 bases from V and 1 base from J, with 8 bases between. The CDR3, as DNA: TGCGCCAGCAGCTTGGAGACCGGATCCTACGAGCAGTACTTC. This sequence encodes CASSLETGSYEQYF.

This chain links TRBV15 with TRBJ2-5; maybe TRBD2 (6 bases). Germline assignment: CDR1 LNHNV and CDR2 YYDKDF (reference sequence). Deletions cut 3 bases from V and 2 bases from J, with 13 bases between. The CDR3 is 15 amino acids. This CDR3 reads CATSRAQAGQETQYF. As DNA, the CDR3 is TGTGCCACCAGCAGGGCACAGGCGGGGCAAGAGACCCAGTACTTC.

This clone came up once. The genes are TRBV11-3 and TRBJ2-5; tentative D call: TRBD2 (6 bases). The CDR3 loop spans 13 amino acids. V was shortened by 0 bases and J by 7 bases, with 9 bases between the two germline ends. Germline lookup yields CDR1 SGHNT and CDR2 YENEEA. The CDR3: CASSLDRESTQYF. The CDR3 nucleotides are TGTGCCAGCAGCTTAGATCGGGAGTCGACCCAGTACTTC.

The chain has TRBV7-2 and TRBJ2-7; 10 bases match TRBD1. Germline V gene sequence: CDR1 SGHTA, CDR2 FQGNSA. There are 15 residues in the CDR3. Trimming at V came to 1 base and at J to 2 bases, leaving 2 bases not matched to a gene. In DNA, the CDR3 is TGTGCCAGCAGCTTAGTAGGGACAGGGGCCTACGAGCAGTACTTC. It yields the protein CASSLVGTGAYEQYF.

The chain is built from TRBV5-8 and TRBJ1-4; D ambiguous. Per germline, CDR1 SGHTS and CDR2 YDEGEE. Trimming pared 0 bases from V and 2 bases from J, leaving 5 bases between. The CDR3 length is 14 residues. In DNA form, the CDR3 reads TGTGCCAGCAGCTTGGGAAGCACTAATGAAAAACTGTTTTTT. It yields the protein CASSLGSTNEKLFF.